This section outlines one T cell receptor (beta chain) sequence together with its context. The sample holds a few counts of this clonotype. The antigen this receptor binds is unknown. There are no base qualities to consult, and no much larger clone falls within one base. The germline V gene supplies CDR1 SGHVS and CDR2 FQNEAQ. Including cysteine and phenylalanine, the CDR3 has 13 amino acids. This entry keeps only the CDR3 DNA: 39 bases, framed from base 1. Between the V and J ends, shortened by 0 bases and 8 bases respectively, the junction contains 5 bases. Library creation used PCR. The instrument was an Illumina HiSeq 2500. To reduce PCR and sequencing biases, unique molecular identifiers were incorporated into the TCR beta cDNA libraries. Some 500,000 cDNA molecules were obtained for every 1 to 10 million input T cells, so each molecule roughly corresponded to one T cell. Patient libraries were prepared and sequenced with the same protocol used for the earlier healthy control dataset. Within a given batch, samples were prepared together, multiplexed and sequenced on the same HiSeq lane. The authors' pipeline ran thus. Raw barcoded reads were processed with MIGEC, discarding single-read molecular identifier groups before consensus assembly and CDR3 extraction. VDJtools was used for post-analysis of the clonotype tables, and diversity was normalized by down-sampling every dataset to the size of the smallest sample. Repertoire overlap clustering matched CDR3 amino acid but not nucleotide sequences to correct batch-related cross-sample contamination. TCRdb passed the public sequencing reads through fastp at Q25 and MiXCR, retaining productive beta sequences. Under each unique CDR3 protein, matching rows form one entry showing the most common genes and DNA. TCRdb, not the authors, supplied the V and J calls. Here the sample has about 540,000 distinct CDR3 sequences; less than 40% occur a single time. The ten largest clones take up 4.5% to 7.5% of the sample.

This sample was taken from a study of post-analysis software for immune sequencing data (dated by TCRdb to between 2015 and 2016). At the level of the whole study: Disease courses on record covered relapsing-remitting, secondary progressive and progressive-relapsing multiple sclerosis, though some patients had no subtype annotation. The multiple sclerosis patient repertoires were compared with 11 previously published healthy control repertoires from donors aged about 6 to 26 years. A subset of samples was prepared in parallel using single-end sample barcoding, then pooled and co-amplified after Illumina adapter ligation.

Study-wide conclusions, independent of this receptor: Normalized Chao1 diversity was significantly lower in multiple sclerosis patients than controls, suggesting substantial peripheral T-cell clonal expansion. The multiple sclerosis patient group was slightly younger than the control group. Strong co-clustering of samples prepared in the same batch was shown by direct clustering with F measure, prompting a batch-effect correction. About 5 TRBV segments, including TRBV5-6, TRBV5-1 and TRBV20-1, were significantly more frequent in patients than controls.

To demonstrate the VDJtools post-analysis software, the study profiled TCR beta repertoires from the peripheral blood of about a dozen young patients with multiple sclerosis. The multiple sclerosis patients were children and adolescents between roughly 6 and 16 years of age. This TCR was sampled from a girl younger than 18 with multiple sclerosis. The chain is encoded by TRBV7-8 joined to TRBJ1-6, with the D gene not confidently named. The sequenced material came from blood. The DNA sequence reads TGTGCCAGCAGCTTAGCGAGGGATTCACCCCTCCACTTT. The translation is CASSLARDSPLHF.